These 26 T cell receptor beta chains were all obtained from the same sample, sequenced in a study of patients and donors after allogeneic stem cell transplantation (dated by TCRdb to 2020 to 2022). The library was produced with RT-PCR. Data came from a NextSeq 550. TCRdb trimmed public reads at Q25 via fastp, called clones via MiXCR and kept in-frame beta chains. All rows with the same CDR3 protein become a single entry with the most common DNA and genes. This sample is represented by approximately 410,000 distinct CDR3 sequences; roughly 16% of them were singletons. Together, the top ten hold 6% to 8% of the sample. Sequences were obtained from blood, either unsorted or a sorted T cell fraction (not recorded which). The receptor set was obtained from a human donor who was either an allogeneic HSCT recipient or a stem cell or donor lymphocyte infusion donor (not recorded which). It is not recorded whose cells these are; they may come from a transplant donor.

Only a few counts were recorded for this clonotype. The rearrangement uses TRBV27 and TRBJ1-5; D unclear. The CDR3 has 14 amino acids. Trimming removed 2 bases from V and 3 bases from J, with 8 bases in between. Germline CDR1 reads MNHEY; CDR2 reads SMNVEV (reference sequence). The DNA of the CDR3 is TGTGCCAGCAGTTTACGGCAGTACAATCAGCCCCAGCATTTT. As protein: CASSLRQYNQPQHF.

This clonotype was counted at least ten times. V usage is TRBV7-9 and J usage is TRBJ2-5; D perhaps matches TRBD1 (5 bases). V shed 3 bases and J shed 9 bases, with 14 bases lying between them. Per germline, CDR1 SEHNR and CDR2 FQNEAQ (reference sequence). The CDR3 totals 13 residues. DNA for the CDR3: TGTGCCAGCAGCTTCGGGCAGGGAAGAGCCCAGTACTTC. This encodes CASSFGQGRAQYF.

CDR3 protein: CASSPQGKGAYNEQFF. The DNA of the CDR3 is TGTGCCAGCAGCCCACAGGGGAAGGGGGCCTACAATGAGCAGTTCTTC. The chain employs TRBV7-7 and TRBJ2-1; 7 positions match TRBD1. Germline V gene sequence: CDR1 SSHAT, CDR2 FNYEAQ (reference sequence). The CDR3 is 16 amino acids. V trimming: 5 bases; J trimming: 2 bases; junction bases outside the gene matches: 9.

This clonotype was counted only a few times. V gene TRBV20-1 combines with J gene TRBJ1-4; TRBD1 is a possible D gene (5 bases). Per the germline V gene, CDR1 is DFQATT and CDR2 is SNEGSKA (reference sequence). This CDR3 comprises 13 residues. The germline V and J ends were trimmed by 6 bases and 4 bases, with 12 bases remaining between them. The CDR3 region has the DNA TGCAGTGCCAACAGGTTCATTAATGAAAAACTGTTTTTT. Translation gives CSANRFINEKLFF.

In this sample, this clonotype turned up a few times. CDR3 DNA: TGCAGTGCTTGGGGGGGCCCGGGCTACACCTTC. Its translation is CSAWGGPGYTF. The gene calls are TRBV20-1 and TRBJ1-2; the D gene is possibly TRBD1 (6 bases). Germline CDR1 is DFQATT and CDR2 is SNEGSKA (reference sequence). V lost 5 bases, J lost 8 bases, and 12 bases lay in between. The CDR3 has 11 amino acids.

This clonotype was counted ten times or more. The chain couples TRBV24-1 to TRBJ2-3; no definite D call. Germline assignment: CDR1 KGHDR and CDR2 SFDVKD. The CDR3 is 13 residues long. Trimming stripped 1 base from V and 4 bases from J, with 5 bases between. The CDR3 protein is CATSDFKPDTQYF. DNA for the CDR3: TGTGCCACCAGTGATTTCAAACCAGATACGCAGTATTTT.

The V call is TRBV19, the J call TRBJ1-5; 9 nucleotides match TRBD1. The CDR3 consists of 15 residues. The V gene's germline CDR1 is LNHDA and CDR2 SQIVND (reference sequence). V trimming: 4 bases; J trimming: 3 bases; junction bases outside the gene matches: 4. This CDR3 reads CASSKQGANNQPQHF. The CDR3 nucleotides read TGTGCCAGTAGTAAACAGGGGGCTAACAATCAGCCCCAGCATTTT.

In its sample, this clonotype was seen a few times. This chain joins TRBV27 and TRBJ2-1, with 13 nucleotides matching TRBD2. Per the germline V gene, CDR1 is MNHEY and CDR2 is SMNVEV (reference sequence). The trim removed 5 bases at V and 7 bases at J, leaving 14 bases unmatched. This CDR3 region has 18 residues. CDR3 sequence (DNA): TGTGCCAGCAGTAGGGACGGACTAGCGGGGGCTATTACGAATGAGCAGTTCTTC. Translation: CASSRDGLAGAITNEQFF.

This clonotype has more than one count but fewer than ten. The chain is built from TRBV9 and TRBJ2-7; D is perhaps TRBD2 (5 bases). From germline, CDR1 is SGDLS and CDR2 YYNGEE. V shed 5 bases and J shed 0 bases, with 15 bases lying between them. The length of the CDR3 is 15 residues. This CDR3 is CASSGEYPNSYEQYF. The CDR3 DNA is TGTGCCAGCAGTGGGGAGTACCCAAACTCCTACGAGCAGTACTTC.

Here the CDR3 reads CASSLGPVGYGYTF. The DNA of the CDR3 is TGCGCCAGCAGCTTGGGCCCCGTAGGCTATGGCTACACCTTC. V is TRBV5-1 and J is TRBJ1-2, with no clear D. V was cut by 0 bases and J by 4 bases, with 10 bases left in between. Per the germline V gene, CDR1 is SGHRS and CDR2 is YFSETQ. This CDR3 has 14 residues.

The CDR3 bases are TGTGCCAGCAGCTCATGGGGGCGGGGGGGTTACGAGCAGTACTTC. Translating gives CASSSWGRGGYEQYF. V usage is TRBV7-2 and J usage is TRBJ2-7; 9 bases are shared with TRBD2. Trimming at V came to 4 bases and at J to 4 bases, leaving 8 bases not matched to a gene. This CDR3 is 15 amino acids long. Germline CDR1 and CDR2: SGHTA and FQGNSA.

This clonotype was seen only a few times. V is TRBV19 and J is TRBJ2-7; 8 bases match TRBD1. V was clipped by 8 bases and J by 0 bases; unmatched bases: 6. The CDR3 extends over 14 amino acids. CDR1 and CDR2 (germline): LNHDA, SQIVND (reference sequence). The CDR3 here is CASADRGDSYEQYF. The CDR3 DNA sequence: TGTGCCAGTGCAGACAGGGGCGACTCCTACGAGCAGTACTTC.

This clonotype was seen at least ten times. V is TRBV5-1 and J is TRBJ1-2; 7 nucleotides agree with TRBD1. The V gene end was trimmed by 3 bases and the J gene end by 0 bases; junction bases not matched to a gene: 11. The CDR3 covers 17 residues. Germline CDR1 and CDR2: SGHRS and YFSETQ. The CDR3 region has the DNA TGCGCCAGCAGCTCGACGGGGACAGCGATTCCTAACTATGGCTACACCTTC. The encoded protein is CASSSTGTAIPNYGYTF.

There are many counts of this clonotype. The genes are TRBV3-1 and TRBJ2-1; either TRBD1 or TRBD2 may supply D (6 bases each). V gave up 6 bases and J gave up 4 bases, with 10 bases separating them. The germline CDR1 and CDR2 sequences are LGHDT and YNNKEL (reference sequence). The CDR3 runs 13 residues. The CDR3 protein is CASRPGAYNEQFF. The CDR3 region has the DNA TGTGCCAGCAGGCCGGGGGCATACAATGAGCAGTTCTTC.

The CDR3 DNA reads TGTGCCAGCAGTGGGGGGCGCGGTAATGAAAAACTGTTTTTT. Translation: CASSGGRGNEKLFF. The chain combines TRBV2 with TRBJ1-4; a weak D match, TRBD1 (6 bases). The CDR3 runs 14 residues. V dropped 4 bases and J dropped 4 bases, with 10 bases sitting between them. Germline V lookup: CDR1 SNHLY, CDR2 FYNNEI.

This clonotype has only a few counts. This CDR3 reads CATSDPGQGPRGYTF. DNA of the CDR3: TGTGCCACCAGTGATCCGGGACAGGGCCCGAGGGGCTACACCTTC. The gene calls are TRBV24-1 and TRBJ1-2, with 9 bases aligning to TRBD1. The CDR3 length is 15 residues. Germline assignment: CDR1 KGHDR and CDR2 SFDVKD. Trimming cost V 3 bases and J 8 bases; bases outside gene matches: 9.

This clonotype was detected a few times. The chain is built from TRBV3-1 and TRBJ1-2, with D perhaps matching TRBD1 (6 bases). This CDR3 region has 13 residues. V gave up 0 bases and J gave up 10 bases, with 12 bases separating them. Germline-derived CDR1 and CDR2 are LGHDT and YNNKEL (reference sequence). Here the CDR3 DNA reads TGTGCCAGCAGCCAAGACACAGGGAACGTCTACACCTTC. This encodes CASSQDTGNVYTF. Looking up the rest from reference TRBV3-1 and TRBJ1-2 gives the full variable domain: DTAVSQTPKYLVTQMGNDKSIKCEQNLGHDTMYWYKQDSKKFLKIMFSYNNKELIINETVPNRFSPKSPDKAHLNLHINSLELGDSAVYFCASSQDTGNVYTFGSGTRLTVV.

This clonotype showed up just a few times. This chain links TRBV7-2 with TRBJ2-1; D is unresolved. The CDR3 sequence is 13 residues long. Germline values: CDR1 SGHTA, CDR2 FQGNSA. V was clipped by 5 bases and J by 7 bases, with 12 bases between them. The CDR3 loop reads CASSHKGVNEQFF. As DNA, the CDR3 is TGTGCCAGCAGCCACAAGGGCGTAAATGAGCAGTTCTTC.

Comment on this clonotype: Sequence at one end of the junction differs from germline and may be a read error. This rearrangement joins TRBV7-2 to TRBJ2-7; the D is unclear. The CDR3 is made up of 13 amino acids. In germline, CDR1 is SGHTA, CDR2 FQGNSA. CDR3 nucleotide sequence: TGTGCCAGCAGCTTTTCTCCTTCCTACGGGCAGTACTTC. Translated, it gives CASSFSPSYGQYF.

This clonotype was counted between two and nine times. CDR3 DNA sequence: TGTGCCAGCAGCTTAGGCTCTTGGGGCGGGACCGAGCAGTACTTC. It is translated as CASSLGSWGGTEQYF. This chain uses TRBV7-2 with TRBJ2-7; tentatively, D is TRBD2 (6 bases). V lost 1 base and J lost 6, with 16 bases in between. Germline CDR1 is SGHTA and CDR2 is FQGNSA. The CDR3 is 15 amino acids. Complete variable domain (other parts from reference TRBV7-2 and TRBJ2-7): GAGVSQSPSNKVTEKGKDVELRCDPISGHTALYWYRQSLGQGLEFLIYFQGNSAPDKSGLPSDRFSAERTGGSVSTLTIQRTQQEDSAVYLCASSLGSWGGTEQYFGPGTRLTVT.

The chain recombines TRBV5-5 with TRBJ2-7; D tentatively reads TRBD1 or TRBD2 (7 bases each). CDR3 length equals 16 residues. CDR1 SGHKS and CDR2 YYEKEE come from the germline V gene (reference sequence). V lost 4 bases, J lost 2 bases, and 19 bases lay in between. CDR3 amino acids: CASSPQGGMLTYEQYF. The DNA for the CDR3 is TGTGCCAGCAGCCCGCAGGGGGGGATGTTGACCTACGAGCAGTACTTC.

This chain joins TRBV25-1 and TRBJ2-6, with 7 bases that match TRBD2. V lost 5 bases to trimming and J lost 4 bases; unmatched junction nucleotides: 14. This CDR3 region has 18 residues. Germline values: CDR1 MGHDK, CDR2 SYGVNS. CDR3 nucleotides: TGTGCCAGCAGTAGAGTCGGCAGGGAGGGAAAAGGGGCCAACGTCCTGACTTTC. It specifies CASSRVGREGKGANVLTF. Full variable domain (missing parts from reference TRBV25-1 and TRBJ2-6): EADIYQTPRYLVIGTGKKITLECSQTMGHDKMYWYQQDPGMELHLIHYSYGVNSTEKGDLSSESTVSRIRTEHFPLTLESARPSHTSQYLCASSRVGREGKGANVLTFGAGSRLTVL.

In nucleotides, the CDR3 is TGTGCCAGCAGCTTGGGACTGGACAGCCAAGAGACCCAGTACTTC. This gives the protein CASSLGLDSQETQYF. This sequence joins TRBV7-7 and TRBJ2-5, with D perhaps matching TRBD1 or TRBD2 (6 bases each). V was trimmed by 3 bases and J by 1 base, leaving 12 bases between them. Per the germline V gene, CDR1 is SSHAT and CDR2 is FNYEAQ (reference sequence). The CDR3 is made up of 15 amino acids.

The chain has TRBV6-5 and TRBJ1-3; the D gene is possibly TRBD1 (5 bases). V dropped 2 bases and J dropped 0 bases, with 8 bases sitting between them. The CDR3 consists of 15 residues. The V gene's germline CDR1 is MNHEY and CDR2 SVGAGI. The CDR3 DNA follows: TGTGCCAGCAGTTACGGAGGGGACTCTGGAAACACCATATATTTT. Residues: CASSYGGDSGNTIYF.

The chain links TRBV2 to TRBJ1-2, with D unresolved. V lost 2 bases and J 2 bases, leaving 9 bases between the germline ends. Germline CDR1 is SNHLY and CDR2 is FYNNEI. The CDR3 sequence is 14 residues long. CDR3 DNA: TGTGCCAGCAGTGAATGGCGGTCGAACTATGGCTACACCTTC. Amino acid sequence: CASSEWRSNYGYTF. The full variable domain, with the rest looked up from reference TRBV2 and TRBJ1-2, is EPEVTQTPSHQVTQMGQEVILRCVPISNHLYFYWYRQILGQKVEFLVSFYNNEISEKSEIFDDQFSVERPDGSNFTLKIRSTKLEDSAMYFCASSEWRSNYGYTFGSGTRLTVV.

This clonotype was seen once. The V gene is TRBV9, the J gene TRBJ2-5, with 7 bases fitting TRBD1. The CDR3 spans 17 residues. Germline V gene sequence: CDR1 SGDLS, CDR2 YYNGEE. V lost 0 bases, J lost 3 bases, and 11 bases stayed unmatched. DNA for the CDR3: TGTGCCAGCAGCGTAGGGGGACAGCTAGTGCTAAAAGAGACCCAGTACTTC. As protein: CASSVGGQLVLKETQYF. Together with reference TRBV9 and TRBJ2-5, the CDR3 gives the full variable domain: DSGVTQTPKHLITATGQRVTLRCSPRSGDLSVYWYQQSLDQGLQFLIQYYNGEERAKGNILERFSAQQFPDLHSELNLSSLELGDSALYFCASSVGGQLVLKETQYFGPGTRLLVL.